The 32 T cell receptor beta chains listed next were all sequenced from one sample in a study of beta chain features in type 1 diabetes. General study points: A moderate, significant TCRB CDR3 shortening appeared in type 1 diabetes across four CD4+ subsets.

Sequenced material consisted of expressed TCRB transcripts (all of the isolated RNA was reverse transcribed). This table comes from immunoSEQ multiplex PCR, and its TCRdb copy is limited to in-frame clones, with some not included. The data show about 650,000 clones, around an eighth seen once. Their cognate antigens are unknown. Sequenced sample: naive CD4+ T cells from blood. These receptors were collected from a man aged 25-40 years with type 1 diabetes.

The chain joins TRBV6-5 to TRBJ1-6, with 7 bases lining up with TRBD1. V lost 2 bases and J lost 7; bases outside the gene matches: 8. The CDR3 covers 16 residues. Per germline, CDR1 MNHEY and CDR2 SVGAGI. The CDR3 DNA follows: TGTGCCAGCAGTTACGTAAACAGGGGAAGGAATTCACCCCTCCACTTT. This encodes CASSYVNRGRNSPLHF.

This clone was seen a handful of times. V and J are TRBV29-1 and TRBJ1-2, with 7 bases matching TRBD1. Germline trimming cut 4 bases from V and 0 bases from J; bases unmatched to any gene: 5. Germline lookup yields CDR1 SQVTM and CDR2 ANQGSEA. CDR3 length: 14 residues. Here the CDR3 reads CSVGQGRSNYGYTF. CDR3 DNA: TGCAGCGTTGGACAGGGCCGATCTAACTATGGCTACACCTTC.

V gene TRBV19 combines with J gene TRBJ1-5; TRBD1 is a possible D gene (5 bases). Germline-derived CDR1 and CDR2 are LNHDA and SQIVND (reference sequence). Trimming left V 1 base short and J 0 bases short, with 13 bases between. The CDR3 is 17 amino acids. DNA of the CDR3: TGTGCCAGTAGTATAGGGGGCAGATCCTATAGCAATCAGCCCCAGCATTTT. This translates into CASSIGGRSYSNQPQHF.

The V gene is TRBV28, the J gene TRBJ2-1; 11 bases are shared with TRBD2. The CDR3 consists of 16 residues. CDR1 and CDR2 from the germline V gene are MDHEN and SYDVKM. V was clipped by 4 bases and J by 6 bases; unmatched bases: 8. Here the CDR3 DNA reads TGTGCCAGCAGTTCCCTTAGCGGGGGGGCCTCCAATGAGCAGTTCTTC. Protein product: CASSSLSGGASNEQFF.

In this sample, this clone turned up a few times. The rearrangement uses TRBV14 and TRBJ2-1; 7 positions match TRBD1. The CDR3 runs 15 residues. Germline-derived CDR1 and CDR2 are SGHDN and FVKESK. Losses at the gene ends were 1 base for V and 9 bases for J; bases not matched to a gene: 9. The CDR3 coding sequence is TGTGCCAGCAGCCAAGCCGGGACAGACCTGAGTGAGCAGTTCTTC. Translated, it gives CASSQAGTDLSEQFF.

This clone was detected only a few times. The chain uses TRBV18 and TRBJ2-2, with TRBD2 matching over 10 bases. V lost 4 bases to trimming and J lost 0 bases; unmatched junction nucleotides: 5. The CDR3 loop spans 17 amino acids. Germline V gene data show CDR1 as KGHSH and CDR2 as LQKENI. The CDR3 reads CASSLTTSGTNTGELFF. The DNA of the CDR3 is TGTGCCAGCTCACTCACTACTAGCGGGACGAACACCGGGGAGCTGTTTTTT.

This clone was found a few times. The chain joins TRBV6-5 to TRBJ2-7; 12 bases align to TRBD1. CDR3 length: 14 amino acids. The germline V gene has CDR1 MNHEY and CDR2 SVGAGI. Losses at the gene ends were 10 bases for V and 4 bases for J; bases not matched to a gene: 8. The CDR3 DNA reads TGTGCCACGAAACGGGACAGGGGGCGGTACGAGCAGTACTTC. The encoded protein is CATKRDRGRYEQYF.

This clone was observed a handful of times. DNA for the CDR3: TGTGCCAGCAGTTACTCGCTAGAATCTAGCACAGATACGCAGTATTTT. This gives the protein CASSYSLESSTDTQYF. The rearrangement links TRBV6-6 to TRBJ2-3; D ambiguous. Germline CDR1 is MNHNY and CDR2 is SVGAGI (reference sequence). With 0 bases removed from V and 0 bases from J, the gap between germline ends came to 10 bases. The CDR3 totals 16 residues.

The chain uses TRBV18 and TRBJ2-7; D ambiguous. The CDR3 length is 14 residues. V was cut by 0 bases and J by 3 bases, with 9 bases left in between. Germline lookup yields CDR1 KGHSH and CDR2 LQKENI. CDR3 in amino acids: CASSPPPDHYEQYF. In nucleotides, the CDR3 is TGTGCCAGCTCACCACCGCCGGACCACTACGAGCAGTACTTC. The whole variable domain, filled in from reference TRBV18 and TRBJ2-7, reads NAGVMQNPRHLVRRRGQEARLRCSPMKGHSHVYWYRQLPEEGLKFMVYLQKENIIDESGMPKERFSAEFPKEGPSILRIQQVVRGDSAAYFCASSPPPDHYEQYFGPGTRLTVT.

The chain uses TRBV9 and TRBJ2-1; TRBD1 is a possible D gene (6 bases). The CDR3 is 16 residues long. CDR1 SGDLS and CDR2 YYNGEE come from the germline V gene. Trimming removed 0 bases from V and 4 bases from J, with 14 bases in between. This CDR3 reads CASSVVGQGPYNEQFF. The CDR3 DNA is TGTGCCAGCAGCGTAGTAGGTCAGGGGCCGTACAATGAGCAGTTCTTC.

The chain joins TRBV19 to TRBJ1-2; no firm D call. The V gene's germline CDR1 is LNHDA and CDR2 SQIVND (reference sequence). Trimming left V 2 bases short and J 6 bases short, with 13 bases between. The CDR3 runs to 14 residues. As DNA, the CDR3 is TGTGCCAGTAGTATAAACGGGAAGGAGGATGGCTACACCTTC. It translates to CASSINGKEDGYTF.

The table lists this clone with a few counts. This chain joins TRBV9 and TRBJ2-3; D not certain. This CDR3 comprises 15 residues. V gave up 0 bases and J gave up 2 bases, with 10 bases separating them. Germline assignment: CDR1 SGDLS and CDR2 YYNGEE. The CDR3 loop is CASSVGGFTTDTQYF. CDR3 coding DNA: TGTGCCAGCAGCGTAGGGGGATTTACCACAGATACGCAGTATTTT.

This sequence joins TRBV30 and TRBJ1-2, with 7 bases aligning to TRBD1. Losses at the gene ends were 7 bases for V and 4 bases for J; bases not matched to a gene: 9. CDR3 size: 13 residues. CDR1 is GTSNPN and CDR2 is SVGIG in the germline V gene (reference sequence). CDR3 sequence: CASLGQASYGYTF. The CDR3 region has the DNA TGTGCCTCCTTAGGACAGGCGAGCTATGGCTACACCTTC. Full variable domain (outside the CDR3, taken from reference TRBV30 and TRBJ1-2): SQTIHQWPATLVQPVGSPLSLECTVEGTSNPNLYWYRQAAGRGLQLLFYSVGIGQISSEVPQNLSASRPQDRQFILSSKKLLLSDSGFYLCASLGQASYGYTFGSGTRLTVV.

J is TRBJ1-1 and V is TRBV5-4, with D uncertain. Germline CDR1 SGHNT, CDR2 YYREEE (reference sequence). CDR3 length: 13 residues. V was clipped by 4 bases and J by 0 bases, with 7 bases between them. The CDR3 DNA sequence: TGTGCCAGCAGCCCCGGGCTGAACACTGAAGCTTTCTTT. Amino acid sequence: CASSPGLNTEAFF.

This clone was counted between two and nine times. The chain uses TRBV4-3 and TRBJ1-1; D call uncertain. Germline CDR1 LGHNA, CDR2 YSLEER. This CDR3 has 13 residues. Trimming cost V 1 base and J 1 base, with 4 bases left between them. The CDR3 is CASSQVRNTEAFF. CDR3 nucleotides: TGCGCCAGCAGCCAAGTCCGGAACACTGAAGCTTTCTTT.

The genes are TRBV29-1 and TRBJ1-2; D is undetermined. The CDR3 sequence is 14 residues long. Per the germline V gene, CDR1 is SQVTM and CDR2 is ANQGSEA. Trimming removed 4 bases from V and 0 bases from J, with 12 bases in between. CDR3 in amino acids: CSVGGDSTNYGYTF. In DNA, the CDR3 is TGCAGCGTTGGAGGTGACTCCACTAACTATGGCTACACCTTC.

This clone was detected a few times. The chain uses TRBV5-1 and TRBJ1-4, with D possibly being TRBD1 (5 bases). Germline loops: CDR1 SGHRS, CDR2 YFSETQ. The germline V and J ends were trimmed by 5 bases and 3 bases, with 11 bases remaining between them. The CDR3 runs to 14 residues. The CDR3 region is CASSWGSPNEKLFF. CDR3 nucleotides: TGCGCCAGCAGTTGGGGGTCCCCTAATGAAAAACTGTTTTTT.

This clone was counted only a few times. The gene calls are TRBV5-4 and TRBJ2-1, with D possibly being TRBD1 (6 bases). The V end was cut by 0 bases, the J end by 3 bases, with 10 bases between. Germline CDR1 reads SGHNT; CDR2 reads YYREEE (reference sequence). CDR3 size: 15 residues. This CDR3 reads CASSLGPDSYNEQFF. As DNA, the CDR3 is TGTGCCAGCAGCTTGGGGCCGGACAGCTACAATGAGCAGTTCTTC.

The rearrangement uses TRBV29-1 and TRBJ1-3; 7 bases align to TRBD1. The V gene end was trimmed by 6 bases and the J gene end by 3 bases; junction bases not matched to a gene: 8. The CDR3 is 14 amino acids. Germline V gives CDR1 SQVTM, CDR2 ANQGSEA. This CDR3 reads CSVSWGDSGNTIYF. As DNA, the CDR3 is TGCAGCGTCTCGTGGGGGGACAGTGGAAACACCATATATTTT.

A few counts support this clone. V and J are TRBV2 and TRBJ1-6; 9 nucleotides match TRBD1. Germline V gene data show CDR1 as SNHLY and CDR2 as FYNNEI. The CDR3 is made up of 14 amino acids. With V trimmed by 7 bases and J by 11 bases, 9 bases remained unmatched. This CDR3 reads CASTRDREQAPLHF. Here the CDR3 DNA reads TGTGCCAGCACGCGGGACAGGGAACAGGCACCCCTCCACTTT.

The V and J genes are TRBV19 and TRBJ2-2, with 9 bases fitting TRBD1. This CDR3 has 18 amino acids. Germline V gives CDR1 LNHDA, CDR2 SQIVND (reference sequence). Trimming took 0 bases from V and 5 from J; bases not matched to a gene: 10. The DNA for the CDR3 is TGTGCCAGTAGTATAGAATCACAGGGGGCCTTTGGGACCGGGGAGCTGTTTTTT. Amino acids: CASSIESQGAFGTGELFF.

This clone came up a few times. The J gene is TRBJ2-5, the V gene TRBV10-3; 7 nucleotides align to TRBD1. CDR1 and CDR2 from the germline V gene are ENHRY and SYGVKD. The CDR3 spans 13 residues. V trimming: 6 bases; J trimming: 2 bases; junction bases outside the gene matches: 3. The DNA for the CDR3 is TGTGCCATCAGGGGACAGTCACAAGAGACCCAGTACTTC. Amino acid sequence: CAIRGQSQETQYF.

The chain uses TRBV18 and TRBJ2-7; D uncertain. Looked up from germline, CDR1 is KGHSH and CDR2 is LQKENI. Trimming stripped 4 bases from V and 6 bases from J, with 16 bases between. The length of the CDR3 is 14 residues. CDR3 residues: CASSLDLDGFEQYF. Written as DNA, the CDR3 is TGTGCCAGCTCACTGGACCTGGACGGGTTCGAGCAGTACTTC. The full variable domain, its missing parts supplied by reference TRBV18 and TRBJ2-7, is NAGVMQNPRHLVRRRGQEARLRCSPMKGHSHVYWYRQLPEEGLKFMVYLQKENIIDESGMPKERFSAEFPKEGPSILRIQQVVRGDSAAYFCASSLDLDGFEQYFGPGTRLTVT.

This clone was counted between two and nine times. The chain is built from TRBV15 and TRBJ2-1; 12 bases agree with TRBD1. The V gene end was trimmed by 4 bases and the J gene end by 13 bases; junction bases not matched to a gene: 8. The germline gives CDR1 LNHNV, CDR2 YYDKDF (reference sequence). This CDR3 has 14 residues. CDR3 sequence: CATSKGQGAKVQFF. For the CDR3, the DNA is TGTGCCACCAGCAAGGGACAGGGGGCGAAGGTTCAGTTCTTC.

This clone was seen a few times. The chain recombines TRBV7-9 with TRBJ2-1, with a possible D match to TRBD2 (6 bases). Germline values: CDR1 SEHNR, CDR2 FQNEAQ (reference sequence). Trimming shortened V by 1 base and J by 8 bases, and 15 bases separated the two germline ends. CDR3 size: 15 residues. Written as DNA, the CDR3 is TGTGCCAGCAGCTTAGGTCTAGCGCTTGGCGATGAGCAGTTCTTC. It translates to CASSLGLALGDEQFF. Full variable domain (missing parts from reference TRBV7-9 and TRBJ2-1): DTGVSQNPRHKITKRGQNVTFRCDPISEHNRLYWYRQTLGQGPEFLTYFQNEAQLEKSRLLSDRFSAERPKGSFSTLEIQRTEQGDSAMYLCASSLGLALGDEQFFGPGTRLTVL.

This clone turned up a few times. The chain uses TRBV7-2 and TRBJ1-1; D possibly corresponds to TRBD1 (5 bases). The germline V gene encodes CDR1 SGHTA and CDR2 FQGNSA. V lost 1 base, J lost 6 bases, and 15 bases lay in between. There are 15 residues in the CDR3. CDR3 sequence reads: CASSLVMAGLAEAFF. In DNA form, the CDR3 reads TGTGCCAGCAGCTTAGTCATGGCAGGGTTGGCTGAAGCTTTCTTT.

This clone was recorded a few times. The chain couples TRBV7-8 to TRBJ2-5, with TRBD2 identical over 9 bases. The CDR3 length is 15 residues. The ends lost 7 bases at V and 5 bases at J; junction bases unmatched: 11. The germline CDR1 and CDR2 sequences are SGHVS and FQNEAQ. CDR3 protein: CASTPRRGGPETQYF. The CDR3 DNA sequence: TGTGCCAGCACCCCACGGCGGGGGGGCCCGGAGACCCAGTACTTC.

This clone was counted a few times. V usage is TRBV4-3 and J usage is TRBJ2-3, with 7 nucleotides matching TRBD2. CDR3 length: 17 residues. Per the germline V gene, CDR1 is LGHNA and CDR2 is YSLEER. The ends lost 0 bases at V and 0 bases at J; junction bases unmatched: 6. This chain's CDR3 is CASSQDRSGASTDTQYF. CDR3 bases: TGCGCCAGCAGCCAAGATAGAAGCGGGGCTAGCACAGATACGCAGTATTTT.

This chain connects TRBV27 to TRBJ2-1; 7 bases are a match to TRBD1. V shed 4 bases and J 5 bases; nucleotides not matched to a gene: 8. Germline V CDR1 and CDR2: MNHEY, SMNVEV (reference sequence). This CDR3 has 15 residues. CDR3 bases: TGTGCCAGCAGTTCCGACAGGGCCGCTCACAATGAGCAGTTCTTC. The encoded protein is CASSSDRAAHNEQFF.

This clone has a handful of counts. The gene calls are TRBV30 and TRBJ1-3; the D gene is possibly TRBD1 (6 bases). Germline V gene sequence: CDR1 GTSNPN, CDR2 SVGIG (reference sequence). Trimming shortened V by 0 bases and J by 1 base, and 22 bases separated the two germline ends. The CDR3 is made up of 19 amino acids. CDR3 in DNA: TGTGCCTGGAGTGTATCGGCGAGAGGACAGAGCCTTTCTGGAAACACCATATATTTT. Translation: CAWSVSARGQSLSGNTIYF.

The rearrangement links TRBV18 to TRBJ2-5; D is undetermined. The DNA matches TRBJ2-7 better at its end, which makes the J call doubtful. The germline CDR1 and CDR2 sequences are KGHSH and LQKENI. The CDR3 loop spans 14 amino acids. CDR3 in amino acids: CASSLSTGTYEQYF. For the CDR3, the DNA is TGTGCCAGCTCCCTCTCGACTGGAACCTACGAGCAGTACTTC.

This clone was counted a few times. In DNA form, the CDR3 reads TGTGCCAGCAGTTTAACCCGAAGCTCCTATAATTCACCCCTCCACTTT. It yields the protein CASSLTRSSYNSPLHF. This chain uses TRBV27 with TRBJ1-6; D not resolved. Germline V lookup: CDR1 MNHEY, CDR2 SMNVEV (reference sequence). With 2 bases removed from V and 0 bases from J, the gap between germline ends came to 8 bases. The CDR3 runs to 16 residues.